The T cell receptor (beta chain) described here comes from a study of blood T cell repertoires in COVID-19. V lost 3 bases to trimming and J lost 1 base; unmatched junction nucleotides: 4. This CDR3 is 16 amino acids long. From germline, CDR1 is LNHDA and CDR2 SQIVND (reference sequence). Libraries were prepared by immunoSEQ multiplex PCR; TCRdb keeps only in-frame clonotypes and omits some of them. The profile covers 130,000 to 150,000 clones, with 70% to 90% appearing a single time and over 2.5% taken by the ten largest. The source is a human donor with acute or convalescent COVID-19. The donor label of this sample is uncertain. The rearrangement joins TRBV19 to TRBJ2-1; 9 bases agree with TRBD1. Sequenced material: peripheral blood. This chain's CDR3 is CASSMGGQGSYNEQFF. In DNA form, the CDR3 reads TGTGCCAGTAGTATGGGAGGACAGGGGTCCTACAATGAGCAGTTCTTC.